This T cell receptor (beta chain) was retrieved from a study of cytotoxic CD8 clonotypes in ibrutinib-treated CLL. Study details: Partial responses numbered about 25 and complete responses 2; after a median around 70 months, approximately 14 stayed remitted and about twelve progressed. Specimens for response were gathered following a median approximately 12 months of therapy, spanning 6 to 36.

Assay: immunoSEQ multiplex PCR; the TCRdb copy retains only in-frame clones and omits some. The sample yields tens of thousands of clones, approximately 70% seen once. The CDR3 is made up of 13 amino acids. V gave up 10 bases and J gave up 7 bases, with 17 bases separating them. The germline V gene has CDR1 ENHRY and CDR2 SYGVKD. The J gene is TRBJ2-1, the V gene TRBV10-3; weak D call: TRBD2 (6 bases). The sequencing used PBMCs, collected at disease progression, from a patient treated with ibrutinib. This sequence originates from a human donor with chronic lymphocytic leukemia. DNA for the CDR3: TGTGCCACTCTTGGTGGGAGGCGTAATGAGCAGTTCTTC. It yields the protein CATLGGRRNEQFF.